This entry lists 18 T cell receptor beta chains sequenced from one sample in a study of T cell responses to AZD1222 COVID-19 vaccine. TCRdb's table, derived via immunoSEQ multiplex PCR, lists solely in-frame clones and lacks some. The table shows about 220,000 clones, with approximately 94% occurring only once. This specimen consisted of peripheral blood, obtained on day 0 of MenACWY control vaccination. The origin of the receptors is an adult in good health.

As concerns this clone: At one boundary the junction diverges from the germline segment, which might be a read error. The chain has TRBV7-7 and TRBJ2-2; D is unclear. This CDR3 has 12 residues. The germline gives CDR1 SSHAT, CDR2 FNYEAQ (reference sequence). The CDR3 spells CASSKDTGELFF. CDR3 sequence (DNA): TGTGCTAGCAGTAAGGACACCGGGGAGCTGTTTTTT.

CDR3 protein: CATSRDRLTNEKLFF. In DNA, the CDR3 is TGTGCCACCAGCAGAGATAGGCTAACTAATGAAAAACTGTTTTTT. This chain links TRBV15 with TRBJ1-4; D uncertain. CDR1 is LNHNV and CDR2 is YYDKDF in the germline V gene (reference sequence). There are 15 residues in the CDR3. V was clipped by 0 bases and J by 1 base, with 6 bases between them.

The CDR3, as DNA: TGTGCCATCAGTGAGGACAGGGACACTGAAGCTTTCTTT. This codes for CAISEDRDTEAFF. The genes are TRBV10-3 and TRBJ1-1; TRBD1 matches 7 bases. J lost 3 bases, V lost 2 bases, and 0 bases had no gene match. Germline values: CDR1 ENHRY, CDR2 SYGVKD. The CDR3 is made up of 13 amino acids.

The rearrangement links TRBV7-9 to TRBJ1-5; 9 bases agree with TRBD1. The CDR3 contains 16 residues. The germline V gene encodes CDR1 SEHNR and CDR2 FQNEAQ (reference sequence). J was trimmed by 7 bases and V by 1 base; bases with no gene match: 8. In nucleotides, the CDR3 is TGTGCCAGCAGCTTAGTGGGGACAGGGACGGGGCAGCCCCAGCATTTT. Translating it yields CASSLVGTGTGQPQHF.

This chain joins TRBV9 and TRBJ1-1; unclear D gene. V lost 1 base and J 4 bases, leaving 11 bases between the germline ends. The germline V gene has CDR1 SGDLS and CDR2 YYNGEE. This CDR3 has 14 amino acids. CDR3 amino acids: CASSVRAVTTEAFF. CDR3 DNA sequence: TGTGCCAGCAGCGTAAGGGCGGTAACCACTGAAGCTTTCTTT.

The V and J genes are TRBV3-1 (or the pseudogene TRBV3-2) and TRBJ2-3; possible D gene TRBD2, 5 bases. The CDR3 covers 14 residues. V was pared by 4 bases and J by 0 bases, with 8 bases between. The V gene's germline CDR1 is LGHDT and CDR2 YNNKEL (reference sequence). CDR3 coding DNA: TGTGCCAGCAGCCGTGGACTCAGCACAGATACGCAGTATTTT. Translating it yields CASSRGLSTDTQYF.

The chain couples TRBV20-1 to TRBJ1-2, with D perhaps matching TRBD1 (5 bases). Germline values: CDR1 DFQATT, CDR2 SNEGSKA (reference sequence). Deletions cut 3 bases from V and 0 bases from J, with 11 bases between. The CDR3 is 14 residues long. The CDR3 is CSASRGRANYGYTF. As DNA, the CDR3 is TGCAGTGCTAGTCGGGGCCGCGCTAACTATGGCTACACCTTC.

The chain carries TRBV19 and TRBJ2-6, with D tentatively TRBD1 (5 bases). CDR3 length: 19 amino acids. Germline V gives CDR1 LNHDA, CDR2 SQIVND (reference sequence). V lost 1 base and J lost 0, with 16 bases in between. Here the CDR3 reads CASSIGTGRPLSGANVLTF. In nucleotides, the CDR3 is TGTGCCAGTAGTATAGGAACAGGTCGTCCACTCTCTGGGGCCAACGTCCTGACTTTC.

This chain connects TRBV28 to TRBJ1-3; D is ambiguous. CDR3 length: 15 residues. Germline loops: CDR1 MDHEN, CDR2 SYDVKM. The V and J ends lost 3 bases and 0 bases respectively, with 9 bases between them. This CDR3 is CASSFIGNSGNTIYF. The CDR3 DNA follows: TGTGCCAGCAGTTTTATCGGAAACTCTGGAAACACCATATATTTT. Combining the CDR3 with reference TRBV28 and TRBJ1-3 gives the whole variable domain DVKVTQSSRYLVKRTGEKVFLECVQDMDHENMFWYRQDPGLGLRLIYFSYDVKMKEKGDIPEGYSVSREKKERFSLILESASTNQTSMYLCASSFIGNSGNTIYFGEGSWLTVV.

The chain is built from TRBV2 and TRBJ2-7, with 10 bases lining up with TRBD1. Unmatched junction bases numbered 7, after V lost 6 bases and J lost 2 bases. The CDR3 totals 15 residues. From germline, CDR1 is SNHLY and CDR2 FYNNEI. The CDR3 reads CASRADRGPTYEQYF. CDR3 DNA sequence: TGTGCCAGCAGAGCAGACAGGGGGCCCACCTACGAGCAGTACTTC.

The rearrangement joins TRBV18 to TRBJ2-2; D is unclear. Germline values: CDR1 KGHSH, CDR2 LQKENI. V lost 3 bases to trimming and J lost 0 bases, with 5 bases between them. The CDR3 is 14 residues long. CDR3 bases: TGTGCCAGCTCACCCCCGCCGAACACCGGGGAGCTGTTTTTT. Its translation: CASSPPPNTGELFF. The full variable domain, rest sourced from reference TRBV18 and TRBJ2-2, is NAGVMQNPRHLVRRRGQEARLRCSPMKGHSHVYWYRQLPEEGLKFMVYLQKENIIDESGMPKERFSAEFPKEGPSILRIQQVVRGDSAAYFCASSPPPNTGELFFGEGSRLTVL.

The chain has TRBV5-6 and TRBJ1-2; no definite D call. This CDR3 is 11 amino acids long. Trimming took 1 base from V and 6 from J, leaving 4 bases between them. Germline-derived CDR1 and CDR2 are SGHDT and YYEEEE. CDR3 bases: TGTGCCAGCAGCTTGAGCGATGGCTACACCTTC. Protein: CASSLSDGYTF.

The chain links TRBV5-4 to TRBJ1-5; tentative D call: TRBD1 (5 bases). The germline V and J ends were trimmed by 4 bases and 4 bases, with 12 bases remaining between them. The V gene's germline CDR1 is SGHNT and CDR2 YYREEE (reference sequence). This CDR3 region has 14 residues. CDR3 DNA sequence: TGTGCCAGCAGCGCAGGGACGGAAAATCAGCCCCAGCATTTT. It codes for CASSAGTENQPQHF.

V gene TRBV6-8 combines with J gene TRBJ2-7, with TRBD1 matching 7 bases. The junction had 22 bases not matched to a gene; V was cut back by 11 bases and J by 0 bases. This CDR3 contains 18 residues. Germline-derived CDR1 and CDR2 are MNHGY and SAAAGT. CDR3 in amino acids: CAGNFDRDFLNLSYEQYF. The CDR3 DNA is TGTGCCGGCAATTTTGACAGGGATTTCCTTAATCTCTCCTACGAGCAGTACTTC.

The J gene is TRBJ2-1, the V gene TRBV18; D gene unclear. Trimming removed 0 bases at V and 7 bases at J, with 4 bases between. This CDR3 comprises 12 residues. Germline CDR1 reads KGHSH; CDR2 reads LQKENI. In DNA form, the CDR3 reads TGTGCCAGCTCACCACCGGGGAATGAGCAGTTCTTC. It is translated as CASSPPGNEQFF.

This sequence joins TRBV7-3 and TRBJ2-1; D tentatively fits TRBD1 or TRBD2 (5 bases each). The CDR3 sequence is 14 residues long. Germline V gene data show CDR1 as SGHTA and CDR2 as FQGTGA. V gave up 0 bases and J gave up 10 bases, with 13 bases separating them. CDR3 amino acids: CASSLTRWDLEQFF. CDR3 DNA sequence: TGTGCCAGCAGCTTAACCCGTTGGGACCTAGAGCAGTTCTTC.

This chain connects TRBV6-2 or TRBV6-3 to TRBJ2-3, with TRBD2 matching over 9 bases. This CDR3 spans 15 amino acids. In germline, CDR1 is MNHEY, CDR2 SVGEGT. V dropped 4 bases and J dropped 10; count of bases not matched to a gene: 12. CDR3 protein: CASSSQAGGPGPQYF. In DNA, the CDR3 is TGTGCCAGCAGTTCACAAGCGGGGGGCCCTGGACCGCAGTATTTT.

V is TRBV19 and J is TRBJ1-1, with 8 nucleotides matching TRBD1. The CDR3 runs to 13 residues. From germline, CDR1 is LNHDA and CDR2 SQIVND (reference sequence). Germline trimming cut 8 bases from V and 0 bases from J; bases unmatched to any gene: 2. The CDR3 nucleotides are TGTGCCAGTGGGGGACAGGTGAACACTGAAGCTTTCTTT. It translates to CASGGQVNTEAFF. The variable domain in full, completed from reference TRBV19 and TRBJ1-1, reads DGGITQSPKYLFRKEGQNVTLSCEQNLNHDAMYWYRQDPGQGLRLIYYSQIVNDFQKGDIAEGYSVSREKKESFPLTVTSAQKNPTAFYLCASGGQVNTEAFFGQGTRLTVV.